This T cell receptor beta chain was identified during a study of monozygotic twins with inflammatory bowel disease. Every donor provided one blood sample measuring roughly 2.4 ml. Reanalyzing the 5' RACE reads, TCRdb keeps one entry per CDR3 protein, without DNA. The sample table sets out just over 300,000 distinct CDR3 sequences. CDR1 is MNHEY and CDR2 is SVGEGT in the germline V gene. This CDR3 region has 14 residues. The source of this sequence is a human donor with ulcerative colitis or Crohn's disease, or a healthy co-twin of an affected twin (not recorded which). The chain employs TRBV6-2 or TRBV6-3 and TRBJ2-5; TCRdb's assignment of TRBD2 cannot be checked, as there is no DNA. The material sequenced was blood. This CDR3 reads CASSDLRLEETQYF.